This T cell receptor beta chain was documented in a study of T cell responses to AZD1222 COVID-19 vaccine. Study-wide results and caveats: Repertoires were sampled only after the peak T cell response.

Clones were read by immunoSEQ multiplex PCR, and TCRdb kept only the in-frame ones, dropping some. The sample has some 100,000 clones; around 84% are singletons. Comment on this clone: Its antigen is unidentified.

Germline CDR1 and CDR2: MNHEY and SMNVEV (reference sequence). V dropped 6 bases and J dropped 11 bases, with 25 bases sitting between them. This CDR3 has 15 amino acids. The study pooled second doses at about 4 or about 12 weeks. This TCR came from an adult who received the AZD1222 COVID-19 vaccine. The chain joins TRBV27 to TRBJ1-1, with D hard to call. The sequences come from peripheral blood, collected 28 days after the second AZD1222 dose. The CDR3 loop reads CASSPRSFTFSLAFF. CDR3 sequence (DNA): TGTGCCAGCAGCCCTCGCAGTTTCACCTTTTCGCTGGCTTTCTTT.